Shown below are 11 T cell receptor beta chains from a single sample sequenced in a study of Graves' ophthalmopathy and Graves' hyperthyroidism. Amplifying from RNA transcripts, the study obtained TCR beta CDR3 regions. The authors performed first-round RT-PCR with HTBI primers and then a second-round multiplex PCR. One entry per CDR3 protein results from TCRdb running MiXCR on the multiplex PCR reads. The sample lists a few hundred thousand distinct CDR3 sequences; approximately 15% were seen once. Source material: peripheral blood. These receptors came from a woman aged 18-29 years with stable Graves' hyperthyroidism.

This clonotype was picked up many times. CDR3 nucleotide sequence: TGTGCCAGCAGCGTACGCGACGGACGCTATGGCTACACCTTC. Translated: CASSVRDGRYGYTF. This rearrangement joins TRBV9 to TRBJ1-2; no reliable D call. Germline loops: CDR1 SGDLS, CDR2 YYNGEE. The CDR3 length is 14 residues. The ends were cut back, 1 base at V and 4 bases at J, with 11 bases in the middle.

V usage is TRBV20-1 and J usage is TRBJ2-7; 7 bases are shared with TRBD1. This CDR3 is built from 14 residues. Germline CDR1 is DFQATT and CDR2 is SNEGSKA (reference sequence). V lost 6 bases, J lost 3 bases, and 11 bases stayed unmatched. CDR3 region: CSARYPGQHYEQYF. The CDR3 bases are TGCAGTGCCCGATACCCGGGACAGCACTACGAGCAGTACTTC.

The V gene is TRBV20-1, the J gene TRBJ2-7; TRBD1 agrees at 10 bases. CDR3 size: 14 residues. Per germline, CDR1 DFQATT and CDR2 SNEGSKA (reference sequence). Trimming took 3 bases from V and 3 from J; bases not matched to a gene: 5. This CDR3 is CSARGGDRGYEQYF. The CDR3 DNA reads as TGCAGTGCTAGGGGGGGGGACAGGGGCTACGAGCAGTACTTC.

At least ten counts were recorded for this clonotype. The genes are TRBV27 and TRBJ1-2, with a tentative D call TRBD1 (6 bases). Germline V lookup: CDR1 MNHEY, CDR2 SMNVEV (reference sequence). V was clipped by 2 bases and J by 2 bases, with 15 bases between them. The length of the CDR3 is 16 residues. The CDR3 is CASSLVGQGRNYGYTF. In nucleotides, the CDR3 is TGTGCCAGCAGTTTAGTAGGGCAGGGGAGGAACTATGGCTACACCTTC.

This clonotype was seen once. V usage is TRBV28 and J usage is TRBJ1-1; TRBD1 aligns across 7 bases. Germline V gene data show CDR1 as MDHEN and CDR2 as SYDVKM. This CDR3 region has 13 residues. The J segment lost 7 bases and the V segment lost 3 bases, leaving 5 bases of the junction unmatched. CDR3 in DNA: TGTGCCAGCAGTTTGGGCTACAGGGGTGAAGCTTTCTTT. It codes for CASSLGYRGEAFF.

There are many counts of this clonotype. The J gene is TRBJ2-5, the V gene TRBV7-2; TRBD1 matches 8 bases. The CDR3 covers 14 residues. CDR1 is SGHTA, CDR2 FQGNSA, per germline. The J segment lost 5 bases and the V segment lost 5 bases, leaving 7 bases of the junction unmatched. Here the CDR3 DNA reads TGTGCCAGCAGCCTGGACAGGGTGACGGAGACCCAGTACTTC. Residues: CASSLDRVTETQYF.

This clonotype has a count of ten or more. The chain couples TRBV7-2 to TRBJ2-2; D unresolved. This CDR3 has 12 amino acids. The V and J ends lost 4 bases and 4 bases respectively, with 4 bases between them. The germline gives CDR1 SGHTA, CDR2 FQGNSA. The CDR3 loop is CASSWATGELFF. In DNA form, the CDR3 reads TGTGCCAGCAGCTGGGCCACCGGGGAGCTGTTTTTT.

There are many counts of this clonotype. The chain uses TRBV2 and TRBJ1-2; weak D call: TRBD1 (5 bases). The germline gives CDR1 SNHLY, CDR2 FYNNEI. The ends were cut back, 4 bases at V and 10 bases at J, with 13 bases in the middle. This CDR3 region has 12 residues. The CDR3 DNA reads TGTGCCAGCAGTGGACAGATCTTAGTCTACACCTTC. It codes for CASSGQILVYTF. The full variable domain, with the rest looked up from reference TRBV2 and TRBJ1-2, is EPEVTQTPSHQVTQMGQEVILRCVPISNHLYFYWYRQILGQKVEFLVSFYNNEISEKSEIFDDQFSVERPDGSNFTLKIRSTKLEDSAMYFCASSGQILVYTFGSGTRLTVV.

In this sample, this clonotype turned up many times. The V call is TRBV5-6, the J call TRBJ1-6, with 8 positions matching TRBD1. The junction had 9 bases not matched to a gene; V was cut back by 2 bases and J by 8 bases. This CDR3 spans 16 amino acids. In germline, CDR1 is SGHDT, CDR2 YYEEEE. The CDR3 reads CASSFGQGGLYSPLHF. The CDR3, as DNA: TGTGCCAGCAGCTTCGGACAGGGTGGCCTCTATTCACCCCTCCACTTT.

As regards this clonotype: Sequence at one end of the junction differs from germline and may be a read error. This chain uses TRBV12-3 or TRBV12-4 with TRBJ2-5; 10 positions agree with TRBD1. This CDR3 has 15 amino acids. CDR3 protein: CASSRQGAPQETRYF. CDR3 in DNA: TGTGCCAGCAGTCGACAGGGGGCCCCCCAAGAGACCCGGTACTTC.

This clonotype was counted at least ten times. This sequence joins TRBV10-3 and TRBJ1-1; a weak D match, TRBD1 (5 bases). V lost 11 bases to trimming and J lost 1 base, with 17 bases between them. This CDR3 region has 14 residues. Germline V gene sequence: CDR1 ENHRY, CDR2 SYGVKD. The DNA of the CDR3 is TGTGCCTCCTCGTTACCCGGGGGGAACACTGAAGCTTTCTTT. Translation gives CASSLPGGNTEAFF.